Each of the 15 T cell receptor beta chains below was sequenced from the same sample in a study of T cells in Graves' hyperthyroidism and ophthalmopathy (dated by TCRdb to between 2018 and 2021). The method behind the library was multiplex PCR. The listed sequencing device is Illumina HiSeq 2000. TCR beta CDR3 regions were amplified from RNA transcripts. The first round of RT-PCR for the TCR CDR3 was performed with the HTBI primer set and the Qiagen OneStep RT-PCR kit. TCRdb's own reprocessing of the public reads used fastp at Q25 and MiXCR and kept productive beta chains. Each entry merges the rows of one CDR3 protein and shows their most common DNA and genes. This sample comprises about 480,000 distinct CDR3 sequences, roughly 14% of them detected only once. Jointly, the top ten make up around a sixth of the sample. Specimen: blood. The receptors were gathered from a woman younger than 30 with Graves' hyperthyroidism.

J is TRBJ1-1 and V is TRBV6-2 or TRBV6-3; D possibly corresponds to TRBD1 (5 bases). Trimming pared 6 bases from V and 6 bases from J, leaving 14 bases between. The germline gives CDR1 MNHEY, CDR2 SVGEGT. The CDR3 extends over 13 amino acids. CDR3 residues: CASSRAQGPEAFF. In nucleotides, the CDR3 is TGTGCCAGCAGCCGGGCTCAGGGTCCTGAAGCTTTCTTT.

This clonotype was detected many times. The chain combines TRBV20-1 with TRBJ1-2; 12 nucleotides align to TRBD1. This CDR3 region has 15 residues. Trimming cost V 7 bases and J 0 bases; bases outside gene matches: 6. Germline V gene sequence: CDR1 DFQATT, CDR2 SNEGSKA (reference sequence). CDR3 sequence: CSGAGQGASNYGYTF. The CDR3 DNA sequence: TGCAGTGGAGCGGGACAGGGGGCGTCTAACTATGGCTACACCTTC.

This clonotype was recorded at least ten times. The CDR3 loop is CAWTRNTEAFF. In DNA form, the CDR3 reads TGTGCCTGGACACGGAACACTGAAGCTTTCTTT. The rearrangement joins TRBV30 to TRBJ1-1; D is unclear. Germline values: CDR1 GTSNPN, CDR2 SVGIG (reference sequence). V was trimmed by 4 bases and J by 1 base, leaving 4 bases between them. The CDR3 sequence is 11 residues long.

In this sample, this clonotype turned up many times. J is TRBJ2-7 and V is TRBV28; D is possibly TRBD1 (6 bases). The germline CDR1 and CDR2 sequences are MDHEN and SYDVKM. There are 13 residues in the CDR3. With 2 bases removed from V and 3 bases from J, the gap between germline ends came to 8 bases. Here the CDR3 reads CASSLGQIYEQYF. The CDR3 DNA sequence: TGTGCCAGCAGTTTAGGACAGATCTACGAGCAGTACTTC.

This clonotype was seen ten or more times. CDR3 amino acids: CASSQVQGEYEQYF. CDR3 DNA: TGCGCCAGCAGCCAAGTACAGGGAGAATACGAGCAGTACTTC. This chain uses TRBV4-1 with TRBJ2-7; TRBD1 is a possible D gene (6 bases). This CDR3 is built from 14 residues. Trimming took 1 base from V and 4 from J, leaving 11 bases between them. Germline CDR1 reads MGHRA; CDR2 reads YSYEKL.

This clonotype was detected ten times or more. The chain joins TRBV6-1 to TRBJ2-3, with TRBD1 matching 7 bases. The CDR3 length is 13 residues. Trimming cost V 2 bases and J 4 bases; bases outside gene matches: 0. CDR1 is MNHNS and CDR2 is SASEGT in the germline V gene. The CDR3 reads CASSETGADTQYF. The CDR3 nucleotides are TGTGCCAGCAGTGAAACAGGGGCAGATACGCAGTATTTT.

This clonotype was recorded many times. The genes are TRBV30 and TRBJ2-7; the D gene is possibly TRBD1 (7 bases). The CDR3 has 15 amino acids. In germline, CDR1 is GTSNPN, CDR2 SVGIG (reference sequence). V was trimmed by 2 bases and J by 4 bases, leaving 18 bases between them. The CDR3 spells CAWSLVRGESYEQYF. The CDR3 nucleotides read TGTGCCTGGAGTCTGGTCAGGGGGGAGTCGTACGAGCAGTACTTC.

This clonotype has just a few counts. This chain links TRBV5-1 with TRBJ1-4; D is uncertain. The CDR3 extends over 13 amino acids. From germline, CDR1 is SGHRS and CDR2 YFSETQ. V lost 3 bases and J 8 bases, leaving 11 bases between the germline ends. CDR3 coding DNA: TGCGCCAGCAGCTCACAGACGGGAGAAAAACTGTTTTTT. Amino acids: CASSSQTGEKLFF.

The V call is TRBV5-1, the J call TRBJ2-1, with a possible D match to TRBD2 (6 bases). Germline-derived CDR1 and CDR2 are SGHRS and YFSETQ. The CDR3 covers 16 residues. V was shortened by 1 base and J by 0 bases, with 11 bases between the two germline ends. CDR3 in amino acids: CASSLKEGSSYNEQFF. The CDR3 nucleotides read TGCGCCAGCAGCTTGAAGGAGGGAAGCTCCTACAATGAGCAGTTCTTC.

Note on this clonotype: At one boundary the junction diverges from the germline segment, which might be a read error. V and J are TRBV2 and TRBJ2-1; 7 bases agree with TRBD2. There are 16 residues in the CDR3. The germline CDR1 and CDR2 sequences are SNHLY and FYNNEI. The CDR3 sequence is CASNEVYGTTYNEQFF. CDR3 sequence (DNA): TGTGCCAGCAATGAAGTGTATGGGACTACCTACAATGAGCAGTTCTTC. Variable domain in full (rest from reference TRBV2 and TRBJ2-1): EPEVTQTPSHQVTQMGQEVILRCVPISNHLYFYWYRQILGQKVEFLVSFYNNEISEKSEIFDDQFSVERPDGSNFTLKIRSTKLEDSAMYFCASNEVYGTTYNEQFFGPGTRLTVL.

The sample holds many counts of this clonotype. V gene TRBV13 combines with J gene TRBJ1-5, with 7 bases identical to TRBD1. V dropped 3 bases and J dropped 1; count of bases not matched to a gene: 0. From germline, CDR1 is PRHDT and CDR2 FYEKMQ (reference sequence). This CDR3 has 14 amino acids. CDR3 DNA sequence: TGTGCCAGCAGCTTCAGGGGGAGCAATCAGCCCCAGCATTTT. Protein sequence: CASSFRGSNQPQHF.

CDR3 sequence reads: CASSYSLVGNTIYF. DNA of the CDR3: TGTGCCAGCAGTTACTCTTTAGTTGGAAACACCATATATTTT. The chain joins TRBV6-5 to TRBJ1-3, with no clear D. This CDR3 has 14 amino acids. CDR1 and CDR2 (germline): MNHEY, SVGAGI. The V and J ends lost 0 bases and 3 bases respectively, with 6 bases between them.

The chain employs TRBV7-9 and TRBJ2-7; D remains ambiguous. This CDR3 is 14 amino acids long. V lost 5 bases and J lost 1, with 12 bases in between. Germline V gives CDR1 SEHNR, CDR2 FQNEAQ (reference sequence). Written as DNA, the CDR3 is TGTGCCAGCAGCGCCTTTACCGCTTCCTACGAGCAGTACGTC. Translation: CASSAFTASYEQYV.

The table lists this clonotype with many counts. This chain links TRBV28 with TRBJ2-7; 7 positions match TRBD2. J was trimmed by 1 base and V by 7 bases; bases with no gene match: 13. The germline V gene has CDR1 MDHEN and CDR2 SYDVKM. This CDR3 region has 16 residues. The CDR3 sequence is CASIGWGEGRSYEQYF. CDR3 nucleotides: TGTGCCAGCATTGGCTGGGGGGAGGGGAGATCCTACGAGCAGTACTTC.

This clonotype was seen a handful of times. The chain joins TRBV4-2 to TRBJ1-1; D gene uncertain. CDR1 LGHNA and CDR2 YNFKEQ come from the germline V gene. V gave up 0 bases and J gave up 0 bases, with 5 bases separating them. The CDR3 has 14 residues. In nucleotides, the CDR3 is TGTGCCAGCAGCCAAGAAGCGGTGAACACTGAAGCTTTCTTT. It encodes CASSQEAVNTEAFF.